This T cell receptor beta chain was identified during a study of PD-1 blockade in classical Hodgkin lymphoma. Overall study: Patients in the cohort were put on intravenous nivolumab, 3 mg/kg every 2 weeks. Findings and caveats of the study: Newly diagnosed patients were reported to start with lower TCR diversity than healthy donors.

With no exception, relapse followed autologous stem cell transplantation in all patients, and brentuximab vedotin exposure varied. Some clones are missing from TCRdb's copy, which holds only in-frame ones; the method was immunoSEQ multiplex PCR. The sample shows roughly 140,000 clones, nearly 80% of them seen only once. From germline, CDR1 is MDHEN and CDR2 SYDVKM. This CDR3 has 15 residues. In regard to this clone: Its target is unknown. An end of the junction differs from the germline gene, which may be a read error. Distinct nucleotide sequences in the sample also encode this CDR3.

This sample comprised peripheral blood mononuclear cells (PBMCs), obtained before the second cycle of nivolumab. The rearrangement joins TRBV28 to TRBJ1-2; no clear D gene. This clonotype was sampled from a human donor with classical Hodgkin lymphoma. The CDR3 loop is CASSLGSRADYGYTF. The DNA for the CDR3 is TGTGCTAGCAGCTTAGGGAGCAGAGCCGACTATGGCTACACCTTC.